This T cell receptor beta chain was sequenced for a study of CD8 T cells in ankylosing spondylitis. Points from the study as a whole: Several of the motif variants were reported before in synovial fluid and blood from reactive arthritis. Seemingly characteristic of ankylosing spondylitis blood was a TCR beta motif consisting of roughly 8 highly homologous variants. Reportedly, matched ankylosing spondylitis synovial fluid was significantly enriched for disease-linked clones.

Per germline, CDR1 SGHRS and CDR2 YFSETQ. Trimming cost V 4 bases and J 0 bases, with 14 bases left between them. The CDR3 sequence is 16 residues long. Making use of molecular barcodes, quantitative 5'-RACE generated TCR beta libraries. From the 5' RACE reads, TCRdb called clonotypes with MiXCR, one entry per CDR3 protein. The table records a few hundred thousand distinct CDR3 sequences, roughly 10% of them present only once. Worth noting for this clonotype: Its target is not known.

Sequenced material: blood, either unsorted or a sorted T cell fraction (not recorded which). The TCR was taken from a female donor with ankylosing spondylitis or in good health (not recorded which). V usage is TRBV5-1 and J usage is TRBJ1-5; a weak D match, TRBD1 (5 bases). DNA of the CDR3: TGCGCCAGCAGCCCCTTGACAGAAGATAGCAATCAGCCCCAGCATTTT. This gives the protein CASSPLTEDSNQPQHF.